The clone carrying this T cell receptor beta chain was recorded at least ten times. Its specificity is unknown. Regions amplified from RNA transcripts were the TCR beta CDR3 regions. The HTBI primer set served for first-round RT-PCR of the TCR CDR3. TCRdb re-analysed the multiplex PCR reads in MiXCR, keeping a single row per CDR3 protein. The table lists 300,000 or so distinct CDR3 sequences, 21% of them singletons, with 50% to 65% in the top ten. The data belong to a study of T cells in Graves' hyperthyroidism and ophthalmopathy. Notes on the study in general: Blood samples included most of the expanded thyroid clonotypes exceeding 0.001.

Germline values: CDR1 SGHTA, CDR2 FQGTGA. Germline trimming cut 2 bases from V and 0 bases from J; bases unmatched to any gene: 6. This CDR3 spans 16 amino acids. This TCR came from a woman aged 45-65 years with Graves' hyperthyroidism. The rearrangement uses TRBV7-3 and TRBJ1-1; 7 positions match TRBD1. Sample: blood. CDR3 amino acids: CASSLGTVGMNTEAFF. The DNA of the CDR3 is TGTGCCAGCAGCTTAGGGACAGTAGGTATGAACACTGAAGCTTTCTTT.